This T cell receptor (beta chain) originates from a study of shared clonotypes between healthy human individuals. Findings of the study overall: The authors sampled blood alone, and tissue repertoires likely differ.

Notes on this clone: Its target is not known.

Method: immunoSEQ multiplex PCR; TCRdb's copy keeps in-frame clones and lacks some. The sample includes 400,000 to 500,000 clones, around 79% of them seen just once. The CDR3 is 18 residues long. Germline V lookup: CDR1 MDHEN, CDR2 SYDVKM. With V trimmed by 6 bases and J by 0 bases, 10 bases remained unmatched. This rearrangement joins TRBV28 to TRBJ2-6; 8 bases are a match to TRBD1. The source is a middle-aged woman in good health. Some clones in this sample may be carry-over from other donors' samples. Sequenced input: PBMCs. Here the CDR3 DNA reads TGTGCCAGCAGCCAAATAAGACAGGGGACCTCTGGGGCCAACGTCCTGACTTTC. It is translated as CASSQIRQGTSGANVLTF. Based on the CDR3 plus reference TRBV28 and TRBJ2-6, the full variable domain is DVKVTQSSRYLVKRTGEKVFLECVQDMDHENMFWYRQDPGLGLRLIYFSYDVKMKEKGDIPEGYSVSREKKERFSLILESASTNQTSMYLCASSQIRQGTSGANVLTFGAGSRLTVL.